Following are 17 T cell receptor beta chains from one sample sequenced in a study of T cell repertoires in cytomegalovirus infection. TCRdb reprocessed the reads with MiXCR, giving one entry per CDR3 protein. The sample has about 180,000 distinct CDR3 sequences, about an eighth seen once. Sequenced material: PBMCs. Receptors originate from a human donor in good health (CMV status not recorded). Some clones in this sample may be carry-over from other donors' samples.

This clonotype has at least ten counts. CDR3: CASSPVPTGTTGELFF. CDR3 sequence (DNA): TGTGCCAGCAGCCCGGTCCCGACAGGGACGACCGGGGAGCTGTTTTTT. The V gene is TRBV7-3, the J gene TRBJ2-2; TRBD1 matches at 7 bases. V lost 5 bases to trimming and J lost 5 bases; unmatched junction nucleotides: 11. This CDR3 comprises 16 residues. From germline, CDR1 is SGHTA and CDR2 FQGTGA.

J is TRBJ1-2 and V is TRBV19; no clear D. The CDR3 runs 12 residues. CDR1 and CDR2 (germline): LNHDA, SQIVND (reference sequence). Trimming shortened V by 3 bases and J by 7 bases, and 9 bases separated the two germline ends. CDR3 protein: CASSISPIGYTF. The DNA of the CDR3 is TGTGCCAGTAGTATCAGTCCTATTGGCTACACCTTC.

The table lists this clonotype with many counts. The chain carries TRBV5-1 and TRBJ1-1, with D possibly being TRBD1 (6 bases). Trimming shortened V by 0 bases and J by 5 bases, and 14 bases separated the two germline ends. The CDR3 spans 15 residues. The germline V gene has CDR1 SGHRS and CDR2 YFSETQ. The CDR3 DNA reads as TGCGCCAGCAGCTTGGACAGGGTTAAAGGAACTGAAGCTTTCTTT. Translation: CASSLDRVKGTEAFF.

V gene TRBV7-9 combines with J gene TRBJ2-1, with 13 bases lining up with TRBD2. With V trimmed by 2 bases and J by 6 bases, 7 bases remained unmatched. CDR3 length: 17 amino acids. The germline V gene has CDR1 SEHNR and CDR2 FQNEAQ (reference sequence). This chain's CDR3 is CASSLQPLAGGVNEQFF. As DNA, the CDR3 is TGTGCCAGCAGCTTACAACCACTAGCGGGAGGGGTCAATGAGCAGTTCTTC.

The chain couples TRBV14 to TRBJ2-1, with TRBD2 as a possible D gene (5 bases). This CDR3 spans 14 amino acids. Deletions cut 4 bases from V and 6 bases from J, with 13 bases between. The germline V gene has CDR1 SGHDN and CDR2 FVKESK. Written as DNA, the CDR3 is TGTGCCAGCAGCCCGGGATCGCGGATCAATGAGCAGTTCTTC. It specifies CASSPGSRINEQFF.

The J gene is TRBJ2-7, the V gene TRBV28, with 7 bases lining up with TRBD1. Trimming cost V 3 bases and J 3 bases; bases outside gene matches: 5. Germline values: CDR1 MDHEN, CDR2 SYDVKM. The CDR3 sequence is 14 residues long. DNA of the CDR3: TGTGCCAGCAGTTTTATTGACAGGGTCTACGAGCAGTACTTC. Translated, it gives CASSFIDRVYEQYF.

In this sample, this clonotype turned up many times. The chain combines TRBV7-9 with TRBJ2-3; the D is unclear. The V gene lost 4 bases and the J gene lost 0 bases, with 8 bases spanning the gap. CDR1 and CDR2 (germline): SEHNR, FQNEAQ (reference sequence). The CDR3 runs 14 residues. DNA of the CDR3: TGTGCCAGCAGCTATTTCTCTAGCACAGATACGCAGTATTTT. Translating it yields CASSYFSSTDTQYF.

This clonotype was seen repeatedly, ten times or more. The rearrangement joins TRBV6-5 to TRBJ1-2; D is ambiguous. Germline loops: CDR1 MNHEY, CDR2 SVGAGI. This CDR3 comprises 12 residues. The V and J ends lost 0 bases and 8 bases respectively, with 7 bases between them. CDR3 region: CASSYSGTGYTF. The CDR3 DNA follows: TGTGCCAGCAGTTACTCGGGTACCGGCTACACCTTC.

This clonotype was recorded at least ten times. The genes are TRBV7-2 and TRBJ1-5; D is possibly TRBD1 (5 bases). The V gene's germline CDR1 is SGHTA and CDR2 FQGNSA. V lost 0 bases and J 3 bases, leaving 9 bases between the germline ends. This CDR3 spans 15 amino acids. This CDR3 is CASSLAGPVNQPQHF. The CDR3 coding sequence is TGTGCCAGCAGCTTAGCGGGACCTGTCAATCAGCCCCAGCATTTT.

The chain combines TRBV2 with TRBJ2-7; D is unclear. Trimming pared 2 bases from V and 2 bases from J, leaving 10 bases between. Per the germline V gene, CDR1 is SNHLY and CDR2 is FYNNEI. The CDR3 is 14 amino acids. The CDR3 DNA sequence: TGTGCCAGCAGTGAATCAGTCCTACCCTACGAGCAGTACTTC. Translating it yields CASSESVLPYEQYF.

V gene TRBV7-2 combines with J gene TRBJ1-2; the D is unclear. The CDR3 covers 14 residues. V lost 1 base and J 2 bases, leaving 8 bases between the germline ends. Germline loops: CDR1 SGHTA, CDR2 FQGNSA. CDR3 residues: CASSLGVSNYGYTF. DNA for the CDR3: TGTGCCAGCAGCTTAGGGGTCAGCAACTATGGCTACACCTTC. The full variable domain, its missing parts supplied by reference TRBV7-2 and TRBJ1-2, is GAGVSQSPSNKVTEKGKDVELRCDPISGHTALYWYRQSLGQGLEFLIYFQGNSAPDKSGLPSDRFSAERTGGSVSTLTIQRTQQEDSAVYLCASSLGVSNYGYTFGSGTRLTVV.

Ten or more counts support this clonotype. This rearrangement joins TRBV10-3 to TRBJ2-3; no definite D call. V was clipped by 2 bases and J by 4 bases, with 25 bases between them. Germline assignment: CDR1 ENHRY and CDR2 SYGVKD. The CDR3 runs to 19 residues. CDR3 region: CAISEPGRWGIQAPDTQYF. The DNA of the CDR3 is TGTGCCATCAGTGAGCCCGGGCGGTGGGGTATCCAAGCGCCAGATACGCAGTATTTT.

The sample holds a few counts of this clonotype. The V gene is TRBV12-5, the J gene TRBJ1-1; D gene unclear. Germline CDR1 and CDR2: LGHNT and FRNRAP. The V end lost 1 base, the J end lost 1 base, and 7 bases lay between the germline ends. The CDR3 runs to 14 residues. The CDR3 DNA reads TGTGCTAGTGGTTTGGATCCAGGGAACACTGAAGCTTTCTTT. It yields the protein CASGLDPGNTEAFF.

The chain employs TRBV7-3 and TRBJ2-1, with D perhaps TRBD1 or TRBD2 (5 bases each). Germline V gene sequence: CDR1 SGHTA, CDR2 FQGTGA. CDR3 length: 14 residues. Deletions cut 2 bases from V and 10 bases from J, with 15 bases between. Here the CDR3 DNA reads TGTGCCAGCAGCTTACTCCCCGGGACCTCGGAGCAGTTCTTC. It specifies CASSLLPGTSEQFF.

This clonotype appeared many times. The V call is TRBV4-3, the J call TRBJ2-1; D not certain. CDR3 length equals 16 residues. Deletions cut 2 bases from V and 4 bases from J, with 15 bases between. Looked up from germline, CDR1 is LGHNA and CDR2 is YSLEER. The CDR3: CASSQTDQLNYNEQFF. In nucleotides, the CDR3 is TGCGCCAGCAGCCAAACTGACCAATTAAATTACAATGAGCAGTTCTTC.

The chain is built from TRBV6-6 and TRBJ2-3, with D unresolved. V lost 6 bases and J lost 4, with 8 bases in between. Germline CDR1 reads MNHNY; CDR2 reads SVGAGI (reference sequence). CDR3 length equals 12 residues. This CDR3 reads CASRVFADTQYF. The CDR3, as DNA: TGTGCCAGCAGGGTGTTCGCAGATACGCAGTATTTT.

This clonotype was seen more than once but under ten times. J is TRBJ1-1 and V is TRBV12-3 or TRBV12-4, with a weak D call TRBD1 (6 bases). Between the trimmed V and J ends, which lost 5 bases and 3 bases, there was a span of 7 bases. The CDR3 has 12 amino acids. The CDR3 sequence: CASSRQDTEAFF. DNA of the CDR3: TGTGCCAGCAGTCGACAGGACACTGAAGCTTTCTTT.